This passage covers 10 T cell receptor beta chains from one sample sequenced in a study of blood T cell repertoires in COVID-19. Produced via immunoSEQ multiplex PCR; TCRdb's table is partial and in-frame only. The sample lists roughly 190,000 clones, roughly 90% occurring once. Source material: peripheral blood. The receptors derive from a man aged 50-60 years with acute or convalescent COVID-19.

The chain combines TRBV28 with TRBJ2-1, with TRBD2 identical over 10 bases. V gave up 4 bases and J gave up 3 bases; unmatched junction bases: 18. CDR3 length: 20 amino acids. From germline, CDR1 is MDHEN and CDR2 SYDVKM. This chain's CDR3 is CASSSPSGTSAEGIYNEQFF. CDR3 sequence (DNA): TGTGCCAGCAGTTCCCCATCCGGGACTAGCGCCGAGGGTATCTACAATGAGCAGTTCTTC.

V gene TRBV4-1 combines with J gene TRBJ1-6; D is uncertain. Per germline, CDR1 MGHRA and CDR2 YSYEKL. CDR3 size: 15 residues. The V end was cut by 0 bases, the J end by 8 bases, with 11 bases between. This chain's CDR3 is CASSQDLQAHSPLHF. CDR3 in DNA: TGCGCCAGCAGCCAAGATTTGCAGGCACATTCACCCCTCCACTTT.

The chain carries TRBV3-1 (or the pseudogene TRBV3-2) and TRBJ2-1; 7 nucleotides line up with TRBD1. The CDR3 has 15 residues. The V gene end was trimmed by 3 bases and the J gene end by 4 bases; junction bases not matched to a gene: 6. Germline values: CDR1 LGHDT, CDR2 YNNKEL (reference sequence). The CDR3 nucleotides are TGTGCCAGCAGCCAGCCGGGACAGTTTTACAATGAGCAGTTCTTC. Residues: CASSQPGQFYNEQFF.

The chain carries TRBV5-1 and TRBJ1-1, with no clear D. The germline V gene has CDR1 SGHRS and CDR2 YFSETQ. This CDR3 is built from 13 residues. V lost 0 bases to trimming and J lost 7 bases, with 10 bases between them. The chain's CDR3 is CASSLAQPVEAFF. In DNA, the CDR3 is TGCGCCAGCAGCTTGGCACAGCCGGTTGAAGCTTTCTTT.

This chain links TRBV18 with TRBJ2-7; TRBD1 matches 12 bases. The CDR3 covers 15 residues. Germline V gene sequence: CDR1 KGHSH, CDR2 LQKENI. The trim removed 3 bases at V and 7 bases at J, leaving 7 bases unmatched. DNA of the CDR3: TGTGCCAGCTCACCGGTGGGGACAGGGGGCGGTGAGCAGTACTTC. It codes for CASSPVGTGGGEQYF. Drawing the rest from reference TRBV18 and TRBJ2-7, the complete variable domain is NAGVMQNPRHLVRRRGQEARLRCSPMKGHSHVYWYRQLPEEGLKFMVYLQKENIIDESGMPKERFSAEFPKEGPSILRIQQVVRGDSAAYFCASSPVGTGGGEQYFGPGTRLTVT.

V and J are TRBV4-3 and TRBJ1-6; D not certain. This CDR3 comprises 17 residues. Germline V lookup: CDR1 LGHNA, CDR2 YSLEER. With 0 bases removed from V and 6 bases from J, the gap between germline ends came to 15 bases. In nucleotides, the CDR3 is TGCGCCAGCAGCCAAGATCGGAGGATACGGCTTAATTCACCCCTCCACTTT. It specifies CASSQDRRIRLNSPLHF.

The gene calls are TRBV14 and TRBJ2-1; D perhaps matches TRBD1 (5 bases). Germline V gives CDR1 SGHDN, CDR2 FVKESK. V lost 1 base and J lost 10, with 11 bases in between. The CDR3 sequence is 13 residues long. CDR3 in amino acids: CASSQGHRTEQFF. The CDR3 DNA is TGTGCCAGCAGCCAAGGACACCGGACAGAGCAGTTCTTC.

The chain is built from TRBV18 and TRBJ2-5; 8 positions match TRBD2. The CDR3 is made up of 16 amino acids. CDR1 KGHSH and CDR2 LQKENI come from the germline V gene. V was pared by 4 bases and J by 0 bases, with 7 bases of the junction left unmatched. The CDR3 spells CASSRPTSANQETQYF. In DNA, the CDR3 is TGTGCCAGCTCACGCCCGACTAGCGCAAACCAAGAGACCCAGTACTTC.

The chain employs TRBV2 and TRBJ2-7; the match to TRBD1 covers 10 bases. The J segment lost 7 bases and the V segment lost 5 bases, leaving 11 bases of the junction unmatched. This CDR3 region has 15 residues. Per the germline V gene, CDR1 is SNHLY and CDR2 is FYNNEI. This chain's CDR3 is CASSMDRQGAEEQYF. For the CDR3, the DNA is TGTGCCAGCAGTATGGACAGACAGGGGGCGGAGGAGCAGTACTTC.

The V and J genes are TRBV12-1 and TRBJ1-5; the table calls TRBD1, which could not be checked here. TRBV12-1 is marked as a pseudogene. CDR3 length: 17 amino acids. CDR3 nucleotides: TGTGCCAGCAGCTCTAACAGGGGGCCCGGGCGCAATCAGCCCCAGCATTTT. Amino acids: CASSSNRGPGRNQPQHF.